Following are 20 T cell receptor beta chains from one sample sequenced in a study of shared clonotypes between healthy human individuals. Here immunoSEQ multiplex PCR was the method, and the copy in TCRdb shows in-frame clones only, minus some. The sample shows about 1.5 million clones, roughly 98% of them seen only once. The specimen was naive CD4+ T cells sorted from blood. Subset reported: CD45RA+ positively selected. The receptors originated from a man aged 25 to 40 in good health.

The chain joins TRBV19 to TRBJ2-4; D is unclear. The germline gives CDR1 LNHDA, CDR2 SQIVND (reference sequence). This CDR3 is built from 14 residues. V was trimmed by 7 bases and J by 9 bases, leaving 19 bases between them. CDR3 residues: CASNKDGSYSIQYF. The CDR3 DNA is TGTGCCAGTAATAAGGACGGAAGTTACTCCATTCAGTACTTC.

V gene TRBV4-1 combines with J gene TRBJ2-1; tentatively, D is TRBD1 or TRBD2 (6 bases each). Looked up from germline, CDR1 is MGHRA and CDR2 is YSYEKL. This CDR3 spans 15 amino acids. V lost 0 bases to trimming and J lost 4 bases, with 10 bases between them. The CDR3 loop reads CASSQEGGGYNEQFF. The CDR3 DNA follows: TGCGCCAGCAGCCAAGAGGGGGGCGGATACAATGAGCAGTTCTTC.

The chain recombines TRBV2 with TRBJ2-2, with TRBD2 matching 7 bases. The V gene's germline CDR1 is SNHLY and CDR2 FYNNEI. V was clipped by 4 bases and J by 6 bases; unmatched bases: 5. The CDR3 extends over 14 amino acids. CDR3 in DNA: TGTGCCAGCAGTGGGACTAGGAGTCCCGGGGAGCTGTTTTTT. It translates to CASSGTRSPGELFF.

J is TRBJ2-1 and V is TRBV5-5, with TRBD1 as a possible D gene (6 bases). The germline gives CDR1 SGHKS, CDR2 YYEKEE (reference sequence). Deletions cut 5 bases from V and 7 bases from J, with 16 bases between. The CDR3 has 14 amino acids. The DNA of the CDR3 is TGTGCCAGCAGACTCCGGGACAACGTGAATGAGCAGTTCTTC. Protein: CASRLRDNVNEQFF.

Points on this clone: Other DNA sequences in the sample encode the same CDR3. The chain uses TRBV18 and TRBJ2-7, with 7 bases matching TRBD1. Trimming cost V 2 bases and J 4 bases; bases outside gene matches: 5. Germline CDR1 and CDR2: KGHSH and LQKENI. The CDR3 consists of 14 residues. The CDR3 nucleotides are TGTGCCAGCTCACCAGCGACAGGGTTGTACGAGCAGTACTTC. Translating gives CASSPATGLYEQYF.

The chain has TRBV27 and TRBJ2-6; 7 bases line up with TRBD2. CDR1 and CDR2 from the germline V gene are MNHEY and SMNVEV (reference sequence). The CDR3 is 17 residues long. J was trimmed by 3 bases and V by 6 bases; bases with no gene match: 11. The CDR3 spells CASRPRTGGDGANVLTF. As DNA, the CDR3 is TGTGCCAGCAGGCCCCGGACGGGGGGTGATGGGGCCAACGTCCTGACTTTC.

This rearrangement joins TRBV5-1 to TRBJ2-7; TRBD1 or TRBD2 may be the D gene (5 bases each). The germline gives CDR1 SGHRS, CDR2 YFSETQ. The CDR3 runs 14 residues. V lost 2 bases, J lost 0 bases, and 9 bases lay in between. The CDR3 loop is CASSFAGSSYEQYF. The CDR3 region has the DNA TGCGCCAGCAGCTTTGCAGGGAGCTCCTACGAGCAGTACTTC. The full variable domain, its missing parts supplied by reference TRBV5-1 and TRBJ2-7, is KAGVTQTPRYLIKTRGQQVTLSCSPISGHRSVSWYQQTPGQGLQFLFEYFSETQRNKGNFPGRFSGRQFSNSRSEMNVSTLELGDSALYLCASSFAGSSYEQYFGPGTRLTVT.

The J gene is TRBJ2-7, the V gene TRBV11-2; possibly TRBD2 for D (5 bases). The CDR3 loop spans 15 amino acids. Trimming took 3 bases from V and 1 from J, leaving 13 bases between them. CDR1 SGHAT and CDR2 FQNNGV come from the germline V gene. The CDR3 DNA reads as TGTGCCAGCAGCTTCATTTCCGGGGTATCCTACGAGCAGTACTTC. Its protein is CASSFISGVSYEQYF. The variable domain in full, completed from reference TRBV11-2 and TRBJ2-7, reads EAGVAQSPRYKIIEKRQSVAFWCNPISGHATLYWYQQILGQGPKLLIQFQNNGVVDDSQLPKDRFSAERLKGVDSTLKIQPAKLEDSAVYLCASSFISGVSYEQYFGPGTRLTVT.

This chain joins TRBV4-2 and TRBJ2-1, with D possibly TRBD2 on 5 matching bases. This CDR3 has 16 amino acids. Germline V gene data show CDR1 as LGHNA and CDR2 as YNFKEQ. The V end was cut by 0 bases, the J end by 9 bases, with 18 bases between. The CDR3 loop reads CASSQEGTRVSGEQFF. In DNA, the CDR3 is TGTGCCAGCAGCCAAGAAGGTACGCGGGTATCGGGTGAGCAGTTCTTC.

The CDR3 protein is CASSPGGAIYNEQFF. The DNA for the CDR3 is TGCGCCAGCTCCCCGGGAGGGGCGATTTACAATGAGCAGTTCTTC. The chain joins TRBV10-1 to TRBJ2-1; TRBD2 matches 8 bases. This CDR3 contains 15 residues. Losses at the gene ends were 8 bases for V and 4 bases for J; bases not matched to a gene: 10. CDR1 WNHNN and CDR2 SYGVQD come from the germline V gene (reference sequence).

The V call is TRBV6-5, the J call TRBJ1-2, with D perhaps TRBD1 (5 bases). From germline, CDR1 is MNHEY and CDR2 SVGAGI. Trimming removed 7 bases from V and 3 bases from J, with 18 bases in between. This CDR3 is built from 15 residues. As DNA, the CDR3 is TGTGCCAGCAAAACCGGAGCCAGGGCCCACTATGGCTACACCTTC. Its protein product is CASKTGARAHYGYTF.

The CDR3 DNA is TGTGCAAGTCGCTTAGAGTCACAAACGAACACTGAAGCTTTCTTT. Protein sequence: CASRLESQTNTEAFF. The V call is TRBV12-2, the J call TRBJ1-1; the table's D call TRBD1 went unverified against the DNA. TRBV12-2 is a known pseudogene. The CDR3 consists of 15 residues.

The chain couples TRBV5-1 to TRBJ2-3; 8 bases are shared with TRBD2. CDR1 is SGHRS, CDR2 YFSETQ, per germline. The CDR3 is made up of 16 amino acids. V lost 3 bases, J lost 0 bases, and 6 bases stayed unmatched. The CDR3 region has the DNA TGCGCCAGCAGCTGGCTAGCGGGTACTAGCACAGATACGCAGTATTTT. Translating gives CASSWLAGTSTDTQYF.

V and J are TRBV27 and TRBJ2-3; 12 nucleotides line up with TRBD2. The germline V gene has CDR1 MNHEY and CDR2 SMNVEV (reference sequence). With V trimmed by 4 bases and J by 5 bases, 13 bases remained unmatched. The CDR3 totals 18 residues. The CDR3 loop reads CASSSDQTSGRKRDTQYF. The CDR3 nucleotides read TGTGCCAGCAGTTCGGACCAGACTAGCGGGAGAAAAAGAGATACGCAGTATTTT.

A word on this clone: Additional DNA sequences in this sample encode the identical CDR3. The V call is TRBV18, the J call TRBJ1-5, with D uncertain. Trimming pared 2 bases from V and 4 bases from J, leaving 6 bases between. Germline CDR1 KGHSH, CDR2 LQKENI. This CDR3 region has 13 residues. The CDR3 DNA sequence: TGTGCCAGCTCACCAGACGGAAATCAGCCCCAGCATTTT. This translates into CASSPDGNQPQHF.

A note on this clone: Germline and junction disagree at one end, which may indicate a read error. The V and J genes are TRBV29-1 and TRBJ1-2; D uncertain. The CDR3 runs 14 residues. Germline CDR1 is SQVTM and CDR2 is ANQGSEA. As DNA, the CDR3 is TGCAGCGCTGAAACGACCGACTGGGAGTATGGCTACACCTTC. It translates to CSAETTDWEYGYTF.

To note about this clone: Other DNA sequences of this sample code for an identical CDR3. The V gene is TRBV5-1, the J gene TRBJ2-7, with no clear D. The V end lost 0 bases, the J end lost 2 bases, and 9 bases lay between the germline ends. CDR1 and CDR2 (germline): SGHRS, YFSETQ. This CDR3 region has 14 residues. In DNA, the CDR3 is TGCGCCAGCAGCTTGGTACCAGCCACCTACGAGCAGTACTTC. Its protein is CASSLVPATYEQYF.

The rearrangement links TRBV5-1 to TRBJ1-4; the D gene is possibly TRBD1 (6 bases). This CDR3 is built from 14 residues. V lost 4 bases and J 8 bases, leaving 15 bases between the germline ends. Germline lookup yields CDR1 SGHRS and CDR2 YFSETQ. DNA for the CDR3: TGCGCCAGCAGCGGGGGACAAGTAAGAGAAAAACTGTTTTTT. This translates into CASSGGQVREKLFF.

The chain couples TRBV9 to TRBJ2-7, with 7 bases that match TRBD1. The CDR3 loop spans 16 amino acids. Germline lookup yields CDR1 SGDLS and CDR2 YYNGEE. With 2 bases clipped from V and 0 bases from J, the junction kept 8 bases outside the gene matches. CDR3 DNA sequence: TGTGCCAGCAGCGTGGCTGGGACAGCTCGCTCCTACGAGCAGTACTTC. It codes for CASSVAGTARSYEQYF. Looking up the rest from reference TRBV9 and TRBJ2-7 gives the full variable domain: DSGVTQTPKHLITATGQRVTLRCSPRSGDLSVYWYQQSLDQGLQFLIQYYNGEERAKGNILERFSAQQFPDLHSELNLSSLELGDSALYFCASSVAGTARSYEQYFGPGTRLTVT.

The chain uses TRBV6-1 and TRBJ2-2; TRBD2 matches 9 bases. The CDR3 has 16 amino acids. Trimming took 4 bases from V and 6 from J; bases not matched to a gene: 9. The germline CDR1 and CDR2 sequences are MNHNS and SASEGT. The DNA for the CDR3 is TGTGCCAGCAGTGCCTTAGCGGGAGAAAGGGCCGGGGAGCTGTTTTTT. Amino acid sequence: CASSALAGERAGELFF.